Sequencing of this T cell receptor (beta chain) was carried out in a study of T cell repertoires in cytomegalovirus infection. Of note for this clonotype: Antigen: not known.

The V gene lost 5 bases and the J gene lost 14 bases, with 13 bases spanning the gap. From germline, CDR1 is SGHDN and CDR2 FVKESK. This CDR3 comprises 11 residues. TCRdb fed the reads into MiXCR, producing one record per CDR3 protein. The sample has hundreds of thousands of distinct CDR3 sequences, roughly a third seen once. This specimen consisted of cultured CD8+ T cells from PBMCs, obtained from culture after CMV antigen stimulation. The chain is built from TRBV14 and TRBJ1-3; D ambiguous. This TCR derives from a human donor in good health (CMV status not recorded). Some clones in this sample may be carry-over from other donors' samples. The chain's CDR3 is CASSMTLRVYF. The CDR3 region has the DNA TGTGCCAGCAGCATGACACTGAGGGTATATTTT.